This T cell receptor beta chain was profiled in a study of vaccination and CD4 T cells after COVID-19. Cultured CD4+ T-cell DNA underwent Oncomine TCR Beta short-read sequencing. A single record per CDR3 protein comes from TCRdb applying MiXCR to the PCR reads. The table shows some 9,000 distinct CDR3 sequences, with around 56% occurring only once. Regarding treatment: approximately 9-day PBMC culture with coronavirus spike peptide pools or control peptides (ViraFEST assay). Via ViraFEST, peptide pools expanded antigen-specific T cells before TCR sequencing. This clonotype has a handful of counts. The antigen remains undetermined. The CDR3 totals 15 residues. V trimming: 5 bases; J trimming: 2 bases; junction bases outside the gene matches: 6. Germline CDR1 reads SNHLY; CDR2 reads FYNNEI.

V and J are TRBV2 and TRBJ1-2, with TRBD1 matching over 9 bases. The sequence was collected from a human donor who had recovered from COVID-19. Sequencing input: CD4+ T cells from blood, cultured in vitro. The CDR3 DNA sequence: TGTGCCAGCAGTCACGGGACAGGGCCGAACTATGGCTACACCTTC. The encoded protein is CASSHGTGPNYGYTF.